Below, 5 T cell receptor beta chains from the same sample are listed, as sequenced in a study of identical twins. One entry per CDR3 protein results from TCRdb running MiXCR on the 5' RACE reads. The repertoire includes 300,000 to 400,000 distinct CDR3 sequences, around an eighth of them detected once, and around 7.2% sits in the top ten. These data were also reused for a study on yellow fever vaccine responses in identical twins.

Sequences were obtained from CD8+ T cells sorted from blood. The receptors were sampled from a woman between 18 and 30 years old in good health.

This clonotype was counted many times. V and J are TRBV4-1 and TRBJ2-1, with unresolved D. This CDR3 has 12 amino acids. Trimming cost V 0 bases and J 5 bases, with 2 bases left between them. Germline V CDR1 and CDR2: MGHRA, YSYEKL. CDR3 sequence (DNA): TGCGCCAGCAGCCAAGACCACAATGAGCAGTTCTTC. Translating it yields CASSQDHNEQFF.

This clonotype was recorded at least ten times. V gene TRBV5-1 combines with J gene TRBJ2-5, with 10 nucleotides matching TRBD2. Germline V gene data show CDR1 as SGHRS and CDR2 as YFSETQ. V dropped 2 bases and J dropped 0; count of bases not matched to a gene: 4. This CDR3 spans 16 amino acids. This chain's CDR3 is CASSFTSGEDQETQYF. Here the CDR3 DNA reads TGCGCCAGCAGCTTCACTAGCGGGGAAGACCAAGAGACCCAGTACTTC. The full variable domain, in which reference TRBV5-1 and TRBJ2-5 provide the parts outside the CDR3, is KAGVTQTPRYLIKTRGQQVTLSCSPISGHRSVSWYQQTPGQGLQFLFEYFSETQRNKGNFPGRFSGRQFSNSRSEMNVSTLELGDSALYLCASSFTSGEDQETQYFGPGTRLLVL.

J is TRBJ1-1 and V is TRBV13; D gene uncertain. From germline, CDR1 is PRHDT and CDR2 FYEKMQ (reference sequence). Trimming removed 1 base from V and 4 bases from J, with 13 bases in between. The CDR3 is 15 amino acids. In DNA form, the CDR3 reads TGTGCCAGCAGCTTAGCGATGGGAGTTCTCACTGAAGCTTTCTTT. Translated, it gives CASSLAMGVLTEAFF.

This clonotype was counted between two and nine times. This sequence joins TRBV11-2 and TRBJ2-5, with unresolved D. CDR1 is SGHAT, CDR2 FQNNGV, per germline. Trimming left V 5 bases short and J 0 bases short, with 10 bases between. This CDR3 spans 14 amino acids. The CDR3 region has the DNA TGTGCCAGCAGCCTACTGAGTTACCAAGAGACCCAGTACTTC. Encoded protein: CASSLLSYQETQYF.

This sequence joins TRBV5-1 and TRBJ1-3; a weak D match, TRBD1 (6 bases). CDR3 length: 15 amino acids. Trimming left V 4 bases short and J 3 bases short, with 14 bases between. The germline CDR1 and CDR2 sequences are SGHRS and YFSETQ. The CDR3: CASSDTGRDGNTIYF. CDR3 nucleotides: TGCGCCAGCAGCGATACAGGGAGAGATGGAAACACCATATATTTT.